This T cell receptor beta chain was found in a study of control samples from healthy donors and cancer patients. Germline assignment: CDR1 SNHLY and CDR2 FYNNEI. This CDR3 is built from 14 residues. V was pared by 5 bases and J by 4 bases, with 7 bases of the junction left unmatched. Assay used: immunoSEQ multiplex PCR; TCRdb lists only in-frame clones, some missing. The sample comprises 70,000 to 75,000 clones, 87% of which are singletons, and 4% rests with the top ten. The rearrangement uses TRBV2 and TRBJ2-5; 7 positions match TRBD1. The sequenced sample was blood. The sequence derives from a woman in her 50s in good health. In nucleotides, the CDR3 is TGTGCCAGCAGTACAGGGGCGGGTCGAGAGACCCAGTACTTC. Amino acids: CASSTGAGRETQYF.